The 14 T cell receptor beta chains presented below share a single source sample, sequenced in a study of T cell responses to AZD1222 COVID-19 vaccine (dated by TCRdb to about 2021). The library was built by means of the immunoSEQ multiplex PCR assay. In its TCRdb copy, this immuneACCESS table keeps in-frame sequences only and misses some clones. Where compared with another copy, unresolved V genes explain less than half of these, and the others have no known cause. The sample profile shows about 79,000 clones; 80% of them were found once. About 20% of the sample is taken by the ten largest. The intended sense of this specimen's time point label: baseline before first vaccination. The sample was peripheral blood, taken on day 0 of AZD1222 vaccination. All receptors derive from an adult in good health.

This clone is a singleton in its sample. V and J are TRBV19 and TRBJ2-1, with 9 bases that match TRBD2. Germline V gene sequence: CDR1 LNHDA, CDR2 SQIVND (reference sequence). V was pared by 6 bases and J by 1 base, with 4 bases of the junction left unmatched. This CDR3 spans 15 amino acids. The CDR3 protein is CASSISGSSYNEQFF. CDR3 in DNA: TGTGCCAGTAGCATTAGCGGGAGTTCCTACAATGAGCAGTTCTTC.

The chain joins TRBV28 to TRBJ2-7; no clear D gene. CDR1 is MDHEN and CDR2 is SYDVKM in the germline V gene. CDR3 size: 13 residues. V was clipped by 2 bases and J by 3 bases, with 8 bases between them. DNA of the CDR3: TGTGCCAGCAGTTTAGGGGAACTCTACGAGCAGTACTTC. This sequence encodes CASSLGELYEQYF. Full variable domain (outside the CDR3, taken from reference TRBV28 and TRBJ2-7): DVKVTQSSRYLVKRTGEKVFLECVQDMDHENMFWYRQDPGLGLRLIYFSYDVKMKEKGDIPEGYSVSREKKERFSLILESASTNQTSMYLCASSLGELYEQYFGPGTRLTVT.

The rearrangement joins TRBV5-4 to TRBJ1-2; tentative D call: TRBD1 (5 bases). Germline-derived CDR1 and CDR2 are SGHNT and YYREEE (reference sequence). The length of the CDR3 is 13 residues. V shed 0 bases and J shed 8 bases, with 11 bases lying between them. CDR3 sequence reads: CASSLAQGRGYTF. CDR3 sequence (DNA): TGTGCCAGCAGCTTGGCTCAGGGACGGGGCTACACCTTC. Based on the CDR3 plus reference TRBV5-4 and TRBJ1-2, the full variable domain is ETGVTQSPTHLIKTRGQQVTLRCSSQSGHNTVSWYQQALGQGPQFIFQYYREEENGRGNFPPRFSGLQFPNYSSELNVNALELDDSALYLCASSLAQGRGYTFGSGTRLTVV.

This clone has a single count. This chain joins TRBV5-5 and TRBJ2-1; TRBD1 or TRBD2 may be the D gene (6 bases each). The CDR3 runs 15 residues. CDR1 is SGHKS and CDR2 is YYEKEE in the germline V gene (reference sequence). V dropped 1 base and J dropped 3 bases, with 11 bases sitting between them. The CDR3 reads CASSLWGADYNEQFF. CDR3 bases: TGTGCCAGCAGCTTGTGGGGGGCGGACTACAATGAGCAGTTCTTC.

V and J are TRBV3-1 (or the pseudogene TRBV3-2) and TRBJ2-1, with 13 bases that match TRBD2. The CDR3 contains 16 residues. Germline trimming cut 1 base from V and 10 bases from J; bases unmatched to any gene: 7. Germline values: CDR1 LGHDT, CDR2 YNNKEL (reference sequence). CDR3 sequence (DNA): TGTGCCAGCAGCCAAGCCGGGACTAGCGGGACTCGGGAGCAGTTCTTC. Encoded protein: CASSQAGTSGTREQFF.

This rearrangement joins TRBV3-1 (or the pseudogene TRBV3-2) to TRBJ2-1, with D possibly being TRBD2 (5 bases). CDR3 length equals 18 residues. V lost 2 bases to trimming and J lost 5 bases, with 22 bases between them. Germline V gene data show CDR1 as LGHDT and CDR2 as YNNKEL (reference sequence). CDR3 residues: CASSQWGYRETGDNEQFF. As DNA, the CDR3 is TGTGCCAGCAGCCAATGGGGATATAGGGAGACGGGCGACAATGAGCAGTTCTTC.

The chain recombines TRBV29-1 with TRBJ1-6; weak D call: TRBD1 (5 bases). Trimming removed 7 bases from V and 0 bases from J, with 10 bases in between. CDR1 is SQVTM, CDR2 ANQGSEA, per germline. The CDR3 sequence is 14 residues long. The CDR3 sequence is CSAGGSSYNSPLHF. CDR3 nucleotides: TGCAGCGCTGGGGGGAGCTCCTATAATTCACCCCTCCACTTT.

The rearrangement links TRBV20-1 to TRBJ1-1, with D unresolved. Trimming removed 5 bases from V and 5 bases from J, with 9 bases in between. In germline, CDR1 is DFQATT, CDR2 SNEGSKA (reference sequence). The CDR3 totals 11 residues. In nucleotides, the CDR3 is TGCAGTGCTCGGATTCTAACTGAAGCTTTCTTT. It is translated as CSARILTEAFF.

CDR3 nucleotides: TGCAGCGTCTCGGACAGGGGTGGAAACACCATATATTTT. Protein product: CSVSDRGGNTIYF. The rearrangement joins TRBV29-1 to TRBJ1-3; 9 bases fit TRBD1. From germline, CDR1 is SQVTM and CDR2 ANQGSEA. V lost 6 bases, J lost 3 bases, and 3 bases stayed unmatched. The CDR3 length is 13 residues.

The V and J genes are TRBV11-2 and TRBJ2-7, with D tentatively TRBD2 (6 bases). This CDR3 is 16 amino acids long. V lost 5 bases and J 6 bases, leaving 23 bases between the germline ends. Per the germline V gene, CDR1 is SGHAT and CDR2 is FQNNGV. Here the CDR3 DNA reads TGTGCCAGCAGCACTAGGGTGGAGGGATGGTACTCCGAGCAGTACTTC. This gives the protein CASSTRVEGWYSEQYF. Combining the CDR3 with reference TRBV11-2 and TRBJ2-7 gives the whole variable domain EAGVAQSPRYKIIEKRQSVAFWCNPISGHATLYWYQQILGQGPKLLIQFQNNGVVDDSQLPKDRFSAERLKGVDSTLKIQPAKLEDSAVYLCASSTRVEGWYSEQYFGPGTRLTVT.

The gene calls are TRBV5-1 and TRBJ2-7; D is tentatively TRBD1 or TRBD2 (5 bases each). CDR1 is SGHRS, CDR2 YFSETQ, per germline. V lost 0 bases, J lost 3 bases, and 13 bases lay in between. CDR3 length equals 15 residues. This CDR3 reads CASSLGPLGDYEQYF. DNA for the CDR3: TGCGCCAGCAGCTTGGGGCCGCTGGGGGACTACGAGCAGTACTTC.

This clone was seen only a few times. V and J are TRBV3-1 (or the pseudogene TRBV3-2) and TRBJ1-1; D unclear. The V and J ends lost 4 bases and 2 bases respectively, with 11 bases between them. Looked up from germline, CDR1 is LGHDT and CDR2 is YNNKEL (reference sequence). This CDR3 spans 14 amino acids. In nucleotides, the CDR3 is TGTGCCAGCAGCCGAAGAGGAGGTAACACTGAAGCTTTCTTT. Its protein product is CASSRRGGNTEAFF.

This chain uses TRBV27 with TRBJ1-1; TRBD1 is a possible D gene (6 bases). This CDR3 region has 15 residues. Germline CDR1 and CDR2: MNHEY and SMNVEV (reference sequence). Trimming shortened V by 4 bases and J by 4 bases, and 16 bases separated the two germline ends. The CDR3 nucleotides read TGTGCCAGCAGTTCCGGCGGGGGGCTCGGCACTGAAGCTTTCTTT. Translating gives CASSSGGGLGTEAFF.

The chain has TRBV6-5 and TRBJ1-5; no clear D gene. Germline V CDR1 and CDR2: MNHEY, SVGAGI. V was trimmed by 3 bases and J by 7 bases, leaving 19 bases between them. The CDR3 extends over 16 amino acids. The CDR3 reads CASSYSPVGPEQPQHF. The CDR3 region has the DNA TGTGCCAGCAGTTATAGTCCGGTGGGCCCAGAACAGCCCCAGCATTTT.